This T cell receptor (beta chain) was captured by sequencing in a study of T cell responses to AZD1222 COVID-19 vaccine. The method was immunoSEQ multiplex PCR; TCRdb's version includes in-frame clones alone and lacks a portion of them. The sample includes around 130,000 clones, roughly nine tenths of them seen just once. The CDR3 is 12 residues long. CDR1 is SEHNR, CDR2 FQNEAQ, per germline (reference sequence). This chain joins TRBV7-9 and TRBJ1-6; D gene uncertain. The specimen comprised peripheral blood, sampled 28 days after the second AZD1222 dose. The sequence came from an adult who received the AZD1222 COVID-19 vaccine. The CDR3 bases are TGTGCTGGCGGGCAGTATAATTCACCCCTCCACTTT. Protein: CAGGQYNSPLHF.